These 9 T cell receptor beta chains came from one sample sequenced in a study of regulatory T cells in long-lasting Graves disease. The time point is: persistent/refractory GD, antithyroid drugs over 5 years with positive TRAb. Scientists built the TCR library using RNA that was extracted from PBMCs. Arm-PCR with iRepertoire HTBI primers amplified the CDR3 regions for these TCR beta libraries. TCRdb reanalysed the multiplex PCR reads using MiXCR and keeps one entry per CDR3 protein. The table includes around 400,000 distinct CDR3 sequences, about 23% detected once. The specimen comprised peripheral blood mononuclear cells (PBMCs), sampled when the disease was refractory, from a patient treated with antithyroid drugs. The receptors come from a woman in her forties with Graves disease.

This clonotype was recorded a few times. The J gene is TRBJ1-1, the V gene TRBV20-1; D possibly corresponds to TRBD1 (5 bases). The germline CDR1 and CDR2 sequences are DFQATT and SNEGSKA (reference sequence). The length of the CDR3 is 16 residues. Trimming left V 7 bases short and J 2 bases short, with 23 bases between. The DNA for the CDR3 is TGCAGTGTATCTATAAGGGGAAGAGGGCAAAACACTGAAGCTTTCTTT. This codes for CSVSIRGRGQNTEAFF.

The chain has TRBV6-1 and TRBJ1-5; D unresolved. The CDR3 length is 17 residues. Germline V gives CDR1 MNHNS, CDR2 SASEGT. V gave up 6 bases and J gave up 4 bases, with 22 bases separating them. The CDR3 DNA reads as TGTGCCAGCAGGAAATATCCCAGCCAGACCAAGAATCAGCCCCAGCATTTT. Translation: CASRKYPSQTKNQPQHF.

This clonotype showed up many times. The V and J genes are TRBV28 and TRBJ2-7, with a weak D call TRBD2 (5 bases). The V end was cut by 7 bases, the J end by 2 bases, with 12 bases between. Germline values: CDR1 MDHEN, CDR2 SYDVKM. The CDR3 runs to 13 residues. CDR3 protein: CASTSPGAYEQYF. The DNA of the CDR3 is TGTGCCAGCACCTCCCCCGGGGCCTACGAGCAGTACTTC.

This clonotype was recorded at least ten times. As DNA, the CDR3 is TGTGCCAGCAGTCCCCTGACAGGGGCGGACACCGGGGAGCTGTTTTTT. Its protein product is CASSPLTGADTGELFF. The rearrangement joins TRBV12-3 or TRBV12-4 to TRBJ2-2, with 8 bases fitting TRBD1. The ends lost 5 bases at V and 3 bases at J; junction bases unmatched: 8. The CDR3 spans 16 residues.

Of note for this clonotype: Because it lacks the conserved phenylalanine or tryptophan at the end, this CDR3 is likely a read error. CDR3 DNA: TGCGCCAGCAGCTTGGGACTAGCTCGAGCCGAGCAGTACCTC. Protein sequence: CASSLGLARAEQYL. V and J are TRBV5-1 and TRBJ2-7; 7 positions match TRBD2. Germline V lookup: CDR1 SGHRS, CDR2 YFSETQ. The V and J ends lost 0 bases and 6 bases, in that order; junction bases with no gene match: 6. This CDR3 contains 14 residues.

With regard to this clonotype: With a far larger clone one base away, a read error is the likely cause. The genes are TRBV13 and TRBJ2-7, with unresolved D. The CDR3 extends over 13 amino acids. Deletions cut 3 bases from V and 6 bases from J, with 12 bases between. Germline CDR1 is PRHDT and CDR2 is FYEKMQ (reference sequence). Here the CDR3 DNA reads TGTGCCAGCAGCTTCTCGGGTAGTTGCGAGCAGTACTTC. Its protein is CASSFSGSCEQYF.

This clonotype was counted a few times. The gene calls are TRBV6-5 and TRBJ2-5; 11 nucleotides align to TRBD2. J was trimmed by 0 bases and V by 4 bases; bases with no gene match: 13. The CDR3 length is 19 residues. Looked up from germline, CDR1 is MNHEY and CDR2 is SVGAGI. CDR3 sequence reads: CASSSNYFSGGVYQETQYF. The DNA for the CDR3 is TGTGCCAGCAGTTCAAATTATTTTAGCGGGGGGGTCTACCAAGAGACCCAGTACTTC.

This clonotype was detected many times. This chain uses TRBV6-1 with TRBJ2-7; 8 bases fit TRBD1. Germline CDR1 is MNHNS and CDR2 is SASEGT. Trimming at V came to 6 bases and at J to 7 bases, leaving 11 bases not matched to a gene. CDR3 length: 14 amino acids. The CDR3 nucleotides read TGTGCCAGCAGCCTCAGGACAGGGCCTGGGGAGCAGTACTTC. Encoded protein: CASSLRTGPGEQYF.

This clonotype has a count of ten or more. The J gene is TRBJ2-7, the V gene TRBV6-2 or TRBV6-3; the D gene is possibly TRBD1 (5 bases). The CDR3 totals 16 residues. CDR1 is MNHEY and CDR2 is SVGEGT in the germline V gene. Trimming took off 3 bases at V and 2 bases at J, with 17 bases between the two ends. The DNA of the CDR3 is TGTGCCAGCAGTTATTCAGGGCAGAACGAAGCCTACGAGCAGTACTTC. As protein: CASSYSGQNEAYEQYF.